This T cell receptor beta chain was recorded in a study of STAT5B mutations in CD4+ large granular lymphocyte leukemia. Overall study: The CDR3 'QG' motif was associated with a particular HLA allele among healthy donors.

To note about this clone: What it binds is unknown.

Germline V CDR1 and CDR2: SGHRS, YFSETQ. The CDR3 contains 13 residues. The V gene lost 5 bases and the J gene lost 6 bases, with 12 bases spanning the gap. Buffy coats from healthy blood donors served as controls. Whole-study results and caveats: Patient CD4-sorted repertoires stayed more clonal than healthy ones after leukemic-clone removal. Compared with healthy controls (2/35), patient top clones favored TRBV06 (8/27).

Using immunoSEQ multiplex PCR, the repertoire was profiled, and TCRdb retains in-frame clones only, with some absent. In the table there are around 38,000 clones, 70% to 90% of which are singletons. Sequenced material: CD4+ T cells from blood buffy coats. This chain connects TRBV5-1 to TRBJ2-1; the D is unclear. The clonotype comes from a human donor in good health. The CDR3, as DNA: TGCGCCAGCAGAGGCACCCTTGGCAATGAGCAGTTCTTC. This translates into CASRGTLGNEQFF.